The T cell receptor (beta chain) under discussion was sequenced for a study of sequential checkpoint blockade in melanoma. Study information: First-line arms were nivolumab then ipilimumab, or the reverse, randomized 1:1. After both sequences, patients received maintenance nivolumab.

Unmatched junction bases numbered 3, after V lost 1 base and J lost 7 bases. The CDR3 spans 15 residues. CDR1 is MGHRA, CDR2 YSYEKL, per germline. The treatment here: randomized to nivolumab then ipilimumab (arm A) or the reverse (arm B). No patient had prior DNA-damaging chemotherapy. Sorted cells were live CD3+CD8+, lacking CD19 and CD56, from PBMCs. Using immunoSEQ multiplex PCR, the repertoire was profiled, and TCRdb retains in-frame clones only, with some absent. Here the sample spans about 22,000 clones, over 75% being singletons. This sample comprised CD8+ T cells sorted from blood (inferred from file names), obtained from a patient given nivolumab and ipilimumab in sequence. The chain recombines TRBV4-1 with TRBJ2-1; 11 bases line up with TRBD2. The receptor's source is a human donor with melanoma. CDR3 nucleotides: TGCGCCAGCAGCCAAGGACTAGCGGGAAGGAATGAGCAGTTCTTC. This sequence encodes CASSQGLAGRNEQFF.